The rows below give T cell receptor beta chains drawn from one sample of a study of T cell repertoires in cytomegalovirus infection. No cognate antigen is known for these TCRs. MiXCR, applied by TCRdb to the reads, yields one record per CDR3 protein. The sample comprises some 560,000 distinct CDR3 sequences, about 40% of which are singletons, and 40% to 60% rests with the top ten. The starting material was cultured PBMCs, obtained from culture after CMV antigen stimulation. The receptor set was obtained from a human donor in good health (CMV status not recorded). Some clones in this sample may be carry-over from other donors' samples. Both conserved end residues are part of each CDR3. The D gene is left open where the match is weak. Where a row states a size, it is once, few, many or the class of an expanded clone; other rows omit it.

TRBJ2-4 TRBV19 NA TRBD1 CASSIRGGMKNIQYF TGTGCCAGTAGTATCCGAGGGGGCATGAAAAACATTCAGTACTTC
TRBJ1-6 TRBV12-3/TRBV12-4 NA TRBD1 CASSPTTGGGSPLHF TGTGCCAGCAGCCCCACTACAGGGGGAGGGTCACCCCTCCACTTT
TRBJ2-3 TRBV7-9 NA TRBD2 CASSLPSGGRTDTQYF TGTGCCAGCAGCTTGCCTAGCGGGGGGAGGACAGATACGCAGTATTTT
TRBJ2-1 TRBV25-1 few NA CASSELGVQFF TGTGCCAGCAGTGAATTGGGTGTGCAGTTCTTC
TRBJ2-3 TRBV12-3/TRBV12-4 few NA CASTTWGDTQYF TGTGCCAGCACCACCTGGGGGGATACGCAGTATTTT
TRBJ1-1 TRBV18 NA TRBD1 CASSPEGTDLRRAFF TGTGCCAGCTCACCTGAGGGGACAGACTTAAGGAGAGCTTTCTTT
TRBJ2-1 TRBV18 NA NA CASSSGRPWDEQFF TGTGCCAGCTCTTCGGGACGCCCTTGGGATGAGCAGTTCTTC
TRBJ1-1 TRBV12-3/TRBV12-4 NA TRBD1 CASLGQGRTEAFF TGTGCCAGCCTAGGACAGGGAAGGACTGAAGCTTTCTTT
TRBJ1-1 TRBV7-8 NA NA CASSLDAAGNMNTEAFF TGTGCCAGCAGCTTAGACGCGGCAGGAAACATGAACACTGAAGCTTTCTTT
TRBJ2-3 TRBV5-4 few NA CASSRSDADTQYF TGTGCCAGCAGCCGAAGCGATGCAGATACGCAGTATTTT
TRBJ2-5 TRBV7-2 many NA CASSPGVIKETQYF TGTGCCAGCAGCCCGGGGGTCATAAAAGAGACCCAGTACTTC
TRBJ2-4 TRBV4-3 NA NA CASSQDFWGSAKNIQYF TGCGCCAGCAGCCAAGATTTTTGGGGCTCAGCCAAAAACATTCAGTACTTC
TRBJ2-1 TRBV7-9 NA NA CASSQQGLLQWWEFF TGTGCCAGCAGCCAACAGGGCCTCTTACAATGGTGGGAGTTCTTC
TRBJ2-5 TRBV2 few NA CAGSTRHSRRETQYF TGTGCCGGGTCAACTAGACACTCTCGCCGGGAGACCCAGTACTTC
TRBJ2-3 TRBV7-2 many TRBD2 CASSLWGEGREDTQYF TGTGCCAGCAGCTTATGGGGGGAGGGCCGGGAAGATACGCAGTATTTT
TRBJ2-7 TRBV7-2 NA TRBD2 CASSPRGGLAGAYEQYF TGTGCCAGCAGCCCCCGGGGGGGACTAGCGGGGGCCTACGAGCAGTACTTC
TRBJ2-1 TRBV7-2 many NA CASSLVSPEQFF TGTGCCAGCAGCTTAGTTTCCCCTGAGCAGTTCTTC
TRBJ2-7 TRBV6-2/TRBV6-3 NA TRBD2 CASLSGNPYEQYF TGTGCCAGCCTCAGCGGGAACCCCTACGAGCAGTACTTC
TRBJ2-1 TRBV11-2 NA TRBD2 CASSFHRGGSGGDEQFF TGTGCCAGCAGCTTCCACCGGGGCGGGAGTGGCGGAGATGAGCAGTTCTTC
TRBJ2-7 TRBV7-2 NA NA CASSSETFYEQYF TGTGCCAGCAGCTCCGAAACCTTCTACGAGCAGTACTTC
TRBJ2-2 TRBV7-2 NA NA CASSLGVRWELFF TGTGCCAGCAGCTTAGGTGTTCGCTGGGAGCTGTTTTTT
TRBJ2-1 TRBV3-1 NA NA CASSSASSNEQFF TGTGCCAGTTCTAGCGCTTCGTCCAATGAGCAGTTCTTC
TRBJ2-1 TRBV11-2 few NA CASSPPGGLGGNEQFF TGTGCCAGCAGCCCACCTGGGGGCTTAGGGGGCAATGAGCAGTTCTTC
TRBJ2-4 TRBV18 NA NA CASSPGALNIQYF TGTGCCAGCTCACCAGGGGCCTTGAACATTCAGTACTTC
TRBJ2-4 TRBV27 NA NA CASSFWAGLAKNIQYF TGTGCCAGCAGTTTTTGGGCAGGACTAGCCAAAAACATTCAGTACTTC
TRBJ1-2 TRBV7-6 few NA CASSLAPGQGYTF TGTGCCAGCAGCTTAGCTCCCGGTCAAGGCTACACCTTC
TRBJ2-5 TRBV7-2 many NA CASSLSGVEETQYF TGTGCCAGCAGCTTATCGGGGGTAGAAGAGACCCAGTACTTC
TRBJ2-7 TRBV20-1 NA NA CSARRDLYEQYF TGCAGTGCCCGCCGGGACCTCTACGAGCAGTACTTC